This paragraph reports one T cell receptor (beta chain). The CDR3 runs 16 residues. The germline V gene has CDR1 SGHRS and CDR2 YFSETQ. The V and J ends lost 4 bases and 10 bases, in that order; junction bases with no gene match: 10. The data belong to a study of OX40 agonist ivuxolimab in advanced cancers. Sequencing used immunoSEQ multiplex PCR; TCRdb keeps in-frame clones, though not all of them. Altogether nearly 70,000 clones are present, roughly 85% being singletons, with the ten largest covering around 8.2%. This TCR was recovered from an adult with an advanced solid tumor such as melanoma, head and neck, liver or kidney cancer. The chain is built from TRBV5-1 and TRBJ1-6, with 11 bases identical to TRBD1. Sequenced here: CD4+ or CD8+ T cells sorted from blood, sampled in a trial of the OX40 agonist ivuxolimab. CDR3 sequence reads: CASSLSPGQGESPLHF. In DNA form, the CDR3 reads TGCGCCAGCAGCCTCTCCCCGGGACAGGGGGAATCACCCCTCCACTTT.